The 29 T cell receptor beta chains below were found in one sample sequenced in a study of shared clonotypes between healthy human individuals. Libraries were prepared by immunoSEQ multiplex PCR; TCRdb keeps only in-frame clonotypes and omits some of them. Here the sample spans some 980,000 clones, approximately 80% being singletons. The sample comprised memory CD4+ T cells sorted from blood. Documented subset: CD45RA-negative fraction. These receptors originate from a man younger than 35 in good health.

This clone appeared a single time. The genes are TRBV7-2 and TRBJ2-7; D not certain. CDR1 and CDR2 (germline): SGHTA, FQGNSA. The V and J ends lost 5 bases and 1 base respectively, with 12 bases between them. CDR3 size: 14 residues. The CDR3 sequence: CASSPPAISYEQYF. The DNA for the CDR3 is TGTGCCAGCAGCCCACCCGCTATTTCCTACGAGCAGTACTTC.

This clone was observed a handful of times. The V call is TRBV4-1, the J call TRBJ2-7; 7 positions agree with TRBD2. The CDR3 runs to 15 residues. Trimming took 0 bases from V and 6 from J; bases not matched to a gene: 8. Germline CDR1 reads MGHRA; CDR2 reads YSYEKL. CDR3 loop: CASSQDPGGSSEQYF. DNA for the CDR3: TGCGCCAGCAGCCAAGATCCGGGAGGCTCAAGCGAGCAGTACTTC.

The chain has TRBV27 and TRBJ1-6; 12 positions match TRBD1. Germline trimming cut 6 bases from V and 10 bases from J; bases unmatched to any gene: 4. From germline, CDR1 is MNHEY and CDR2 SMNVEV (reference sequence). This CDR3 is built from 14 residues. The CDR3 spells CASRSGTGGSPLHF. CDR3 bases: TGTGCCAGCAGGTCCGGGACAGGGGGCTCACCCCTCCACTTT.

V and J are TRBV9 and TRBJ2-5; 9 nucleotides line up with TRBD2. The ends lost 0 bases at V and 2 bases at J; junction bases unmatched: 5. Germline V lookup: CDR1 SGDLS, CDR2 YYNGEE. The CDR3 is made up of 16 amino acids. The CDR3 region has the DNA TGTGCCAGCAGCGTAGAAGATAGCGGGGGACAAGAGACCCAGTACTTC. Translated, it gives CASSVEDSGGQETQYF. The whole variable domain, filled in from reference TRBV9 and TRBJ2-5, reads DSGVTQTPKHLITATGQRVTLRCSPRSGDLSVYWYQQSLDQGLQFLIQYYNGEERAKGNILERFSAQQFPDLHSELNLSSLELGDSALYFCASSVEDSGGQETQYFGPGTRLLVL.

This chain joins TRBV29-1 and TRBJ1-1; maybe TRBD1 (6 bases). The germline CDR1 and CDR2 sequences are SQVTM and ANQGSEA. The CDR3 length is 12 residues. Between the trimmed V and J ends, which lost 5 bases and 6 bases, there was a span of 13 bases. CDR3 bases: TGCAGCGTTAATGAAGGGGGTTCTGAAGCTTTCTTT. Its protein product is CSVNEGGSEAFF.

This clone was detected once. The chain carries TRBV6-6 and TRBJ2-2; D not resolved. The V gene's germline CDR1 is MNHNY and CDR2 SVGAGI (reference sequence). The CDR3 covers 14 residues. Trimming left V 5 bases short and J 0 bases short, with 7 bases between. The CDR3 protein is CASSQNPNTGELFF. CDR3 in DNA: TGTGCCAGCAGTCAAAACCCGAACACCGGGGAGCTGTTTTTT.

The chain recombines TRBV6-6 with TRBJ1-2; 9 nucleotides align to TRBD1. V gave up 2 bases and J gave up 12 bases; unmatched junction bases: 7. Germline CDR1 and CDR2: MNHNY and SVGAGI (reference sequence). This CDR3 spans 13 amino acids. The CDR3 sequence: CASSYGTGMVNTF. Written as DNA, the CDR3 is TGTGCCAGCAGTTACGGGACAGGGATGGTGAACACCTTC.

The chain employs TRBV28 and TRBJ2-3; D possibly corresponds to TRBD1 (6 bases). The germline V gene encodes CDR1 MDHEN and CDR2 SYDVKM. V was cut by 8 bases and J by 6 bases, with 18 bases left in between. This CDR3 has 14 residues. This CDR3 reads CASDPRQGLDTQYF. The CDR3 bases are TGTGCCAGCGATCCTCGGCAGGGGTTGGATACGCAGTATTTT.

The J gene is TRBJ2-7, the V gene TRBV6-1, with 12 bases aligning to TRBD1. In germline, CDR1 is MNHNS, CDR2 SASEGT. V shed 6 bases and J 3 bases; nucleotides not matched to a gene: 3. The CDR3 consists of 14 residues. The CDR3 reads CASRGTGGLYEQYF. The CDR3, as DNA: TGTGCCAGCAGGGGGACAGGGGGCCTCTACGAGCAGTACTTC.

The V gene is TRBV19, the J gene TRBJ2-7; D is ambiguous. Per germline, CDR1 LNHDA and CDR2 SQIVND (reference sequence). The length of the CDR3 is 14 residues. V was pared by 7 bases and J by 2 bases, with 15 bases between. The CDR3 spells CASTDGYDPYEQYF. The CDR3 nucleotides are TGTGCCAGTACCGATGGGTATGATCCCTACGAGCAGTACTTC. Using reference TRBV19 and TRBJ2-7 for the parts outside the CDR3, the full variable domain is DGGITQSPKYLFRKEGQNVTLSCEQNLNHDAMYWYRQDPGQGLRLIYYSQIVNDFQKGDIAEGYSVSREKKESFPLTVTSAQKNPTAFYLCASTDGYDPYEQYFGPGTRLTVT.

The chain couples TRBV7-9 to TRBJ1-4, with D tentatively TRBD1 (5 bases). The CDR3 sequence is 15 residues long. CDR1 and CDR2 (germline): SEHNR, FQNEAQ (reference sequence). With 1 base removed from V and 0 bases from J, the gap between germline ends came to 6 bases. CDR3 region: CASSLVTATNEKLFF. As DNA, the CDR3 is TGTGCCAGCAGCTTAGTGACAGCAACTAATGAAAAACTGTTTTTT.

J is TRBJ2-5 and V is TRBV5-4, with 10 bases identical to TRBD2. The CDR3 extends over 15 amino acids. CDR1 is SGHNT, CDR2 YYREEE, per germline (reference sequence). J gave up 2 bases and V 4 bases, and 5 bases lay outside the gene matches. CDR3 DNA: TGTGCCAGCAGCCCGACTAGCGGGCTTCAAGAGACCCAGTACTTC. Protein sequence: CASSPTSGLQETQYF.

The chain links TRBV5-1 to TRBJ1-4; tentatively, D is TRBD1 (5 bases). The germline V gene has CDR1 SGHRS and CDR2 YFSETQ. V dropped 0 bases and J dropped 4 bases, with 16 bases sitting between them. The CDR3 is 17 amino acids. The CDR3 nucleotides read TGCGCCAGCAGCTTGGCCGCCGGCCAGCAGGGTAATGAAAAACTGTTTTTT. It encodes CASSLAAGQQGNEKLFF.

CDR3 sequence reads: CASTRSTDTQYF. The CDR3 nucleotides are TGTGCCAGCACCAGGAGCACAGATACGCAGTATTTT. This chain joins TRBV6-1 and TRBJ2-3, with D hard to call. Germline values: CDR1 MNHNS, CDR2 SASEGT. This CDR3 region has 12 residues. Trimming shortened V by 7 bases and J by 0 bases, and 5 bases separated the two germline ends.

The chain carries TRBV2 and TRBJ1-4; the match to TRBD1 covers 12 bases. Trimming at V came to 6 bases and at J to 10 bases, leaving 6 bases not matched to a gene. CDR1 SNHLY and CDR2 FYNNEI come from the germline V gene. The CDR3 spans 14 residues. For the CDR3, the DNA is TGTGCCAGCAGCTGGGACAGGGGGCTGGTAAAACTGTTTTTT. Translation: CASSWDRGLVKLFF.

The chain couples TRBV5-1 to TRBJ2-3; the D gene could be TRBD1 or TRBD2 (5 bases each). CDR3 size: 15 residues. The germline CDR1 and CDR2 sequences are SGHRS and YFSETQ. Trimming shortened V by 0 bases and J by 2 bases, and 10 bases separated the two germline ends. The CDR3 here is CASSLAGAPTDTQYF. The CDR3 coding sequence is TGCGCCAGCAGCTTGGCCGGGGCTCCCACAGATACGCAGTATTTT.

This clone was counted between two and nine times. This chain connects TRBV30 to TRBJ1-5, with D possibly TRBD1 on 6 matching bases. This CDR3 is built from 13 residues. V gave up 4 bases and J gave up 3 bases, with 10 bases separating them. The germline V gene has CDR1 GTSNPN and CDR2 SVGIG (reference sequence). CDR3 sequence reads: CAWTQGSNQPQHF. CDR3 DNA: TGTGCCTGGACACAGGGCTCCAATCAGCCCCAGCATTTT. Combining the CDR3 with reference TRBV30 and TRBJ1-5 gives the whole variable domain SQTIHQWPATLVQPVGSPLSLECTVEGTSNPNLYWYRQAAGRGLQLLFYSVGIGQISSEVPQNLSASRPQDRQFILSSKKLLLSDSGFYLCAWTQGSNQPQHFGDGTRLSIL.

The rearrangement joins TRBV6-1 to TRBJ1-4, with D maybe TRBD1 (5 bases). V dropped 7 bases and J dropped 5 bases, with 17 bases sitting between them. The CDR3 extends over 15 amino acids. CDR1 is MNHNS, CDR2 SASEGT, per germline. CDR3 bases: TGTGCCAGCACTGACTCGGGGACTTTCAATGAAAAACTGTTTTTT. This encodes CASTDSGTFNEKLFF.

This chain joins TRBV2 and TRBJ1-4; D is possibly TRBD1 (6 bases). CDR1 is SNHLY and CDR2 is FYNNEI in the germline V gene. V lost 5 bases to trimming and J lost 0 bases, with 10 bases between them. The CDR3 sequence is 15 residues long. The CDR3 loop is CASSPRTATNEKLFF. DNA of the CDR3: TGTGCCAGCAGTCCGCGGACAGCAACTAATGAAAAACTGTTTTTT.

The chain couples TRBV28 to TRBJ2-1, with D perhaps TRBD2 (6 bases). V dropped 6 bases and J dropped 12 bases, with 15 bases sitting between them. From germline, CDR1 is MDHEN and CDR2 SYDVKM. The CDR3 runs 12 residues. Here the CDR3 DNA reads TGTGCCAGCAGAAGAGCCGGGACTTCGCAGTTCTTC. The encoded protein is CASRRAGTSQFF.

This chain uses TRBV6-6 with TRBJ2-6; D possibly uses TRBD1 or TRBD2 (5 bases each). The V end was cut by 7 bases, the J end by 2 bases, with 12 bases between. The length of the CDR3 is 15 residues. Per germline, CDR1 MNHNY and CDR2 SVGAGI (reference sequence). This chain's CDR3 is CASINRRTGANVLTF. CDR3 nucleotide sequence: TGTGCCAGCATAAACAGGAGGACTGGGGCCAACGTCCTGACTTTC.

V usage is TRBV7-8 and J usage is TRBJ1-2; D call uncertain. The CDR3 loop spans 15 amino acids. Germline-derived CDR1 and CDR2 are SGHVS and FQNEAQ. V was clipped by 0 bases and J by 0 bases, with 8 bases between them. The CDR3 reads CASSLASTSNYGYTF. In DNA, the CDR3 is TGTGCCAGCAGCTTAGCATCCACTTCTAACTATGGCTACACCTTC.

The rearrangement uses TRBV5-1 and TRBJ2-3; the D is unclear. V gave up 0 bases and J gave up 1 base, with 15 bases separating them. Germline lookup yields CDR1 SGHRS and CDR2 YFSETQ. The CDR3 runs to 17 residues. CDR3: CASSLEGRLWGTDTQYF. CDR3 sequence (DNA): TGCGCCAGCAGCTTGGAAGGGCGCCTTTGGGGCACAGATACGCAGTATTTT.

The rearrangement joins TRBV2 to TRBJ2-1; the D gene is possibly TRBD2 (5 bases). Germline V CDR1 and CDR2: SNHLY, FYNNEI. The V and J ends lost 8 bases and 6 bases respectively, with 17 bases between them. The CDR3 contains 14 residues. The CDR3 region is CASGYRRSTNEQFF. DNA for the CDR3: TGTGCCAGCGGGTATCGGAGGAGTACCAATGAGCAGTTCTTC.

V usage is TRBV11-3 and J usage is TRBJ2-7; 12 nucleotides match TRBD1. The germline V gene has CDR1 SGHNT and CDR2 YENEEA. V shed 3 bases and J 5 bases; nucleotides not matched to a gene: 5. This CDR3 is 15 amino acids long. The CDR3 DNA reads TGTGCCAGCAGCTTGGGACAGGGGGCGCAGGACGAGCAGTACTTC. Its protein is CASSLGQGAQDEQYF.

This chain joins TRBV5-1 and TRBJ2-1, with TRBD1 matching 8 bases. The CDR3 spans 14 residues. J lost 0 bases, V lost 7 bases, and 3 bases had no gene match. Germline loops: CDR1 SGHRS, CDR2 YFSETQ. CDR3 nucleotide sequence: TGCGCCAGCCAAACAGGGGGCTCCTACAATGAGCAGTTCTTC. Translating gives CASQTGGSYNEQFF.

The chain couples TRBV28 to TRBJ2-3, with D possibly called TRBD1 or TRBD2 (7 bases each). V was cut by 7 bases and J by 4 bases, with 12 bases left in between. Germline assignment: CDR1 MDHEN and CDR2 SYDVKM. The CDR3 extends over 13 amino acids. The CDR3: CASTQGGADTQYF. CDR3 nucleotides: TGTGCCAGCACTCAGGGGGGGGCAGATACGCAGTATTTT. The variable domain in full, completed from reference TRBV28 and TRBJ2-3, reads DVKVTQSSRYLVKRTGEKVFLECVQDMDHENMFWYRQDPGLGLRLIYFSYDVKMKEKGDIPEGYSVSREKKERFSLILESASTNQTSMYLCASTQGGADTQYFGPGTRLTVL.

This clone was found a few times. This sequence joins TRBV7-2 and TRBJ2-7; 7 bases are shared with TRBD2. Losses at the gene ends were 8 bases for V and 4 bases for J; bases not matched to a gene: 5. The V gene's germline CDR1 is SGHTA and CDR2 FQGNSA. CDR3 length: 12 residues. The CDR3 sequence is CASHTSEYEQYF. CDR3 in DNA: TGTGCCAGCCATACTAGCGAGTACGAGCAGTACTTC.

This chain links TRBV5-1 with TRBJ2-5, with 8 bases matching TRBD1. The tail of the sequence fits TRBJ2-7 better, so the J call may be wrong. CDR3 length: 14 residues. Looked up from germline, CDR1 is SGHRS and CDR2 is YFSETQ. CDR3 in amino acids: CASSSGQVTYEQYF. The CDR3 nucleotides are TGCGCCAGCAGCTCGGGACAGGTGACCTACGAGCAGTACTTC.